Listed below are T cell receptor beta chains from one sample, sequenced in a study of T cells in Graves' hyperthyroidism and ophthalmopathy. TCRdb independently ran MiXCR on the multiplex PCR reads; one entry per CDR3 protein. Here the sample spans hundreds of thousands of distinct CDR3 sequences, about 14% being singletons. Material for sequencing was blood. The receptor set was obtained from a woman aged 50 to 60 with Graves' ophthalmopathy. The CDR3 runs from the conserved cysteine through the conserved F or W. A D gene is named only where the DNA matches it firmly. The size of a clone is reported for some rows only, either as once, few or many, or as a class for expanded clones.

abundance	v_gene	d_gene	j_gene	CDR3aa	CDR3nt
NA	TRBV27	NA	TRBJ1-5	CASSRVGGAAPQHF	TGTGCCAGCAGCCGCGTTGGAGGGGCTGCGCCCCAGCATTTT
many	TRBV7-9	TRBD2	TRBJ2-7	CASSLALAGNSYEQYF	TGTGCCAGCAGCTTAGCGTTAGCGGGCAACTCCTACGAGCAGTACTTC
many	TRBV27	TRBD1	TRBJ1-1	CASSFGQGVMAFF	TGTGCCAGCAGTTTTGGACAGGGGGTTATGGCTTTCTTT
few	TRBV20-1	NA	TRBJ1-1	CSAWINTNQGKDTEAFF	TGCAGTGCTTGGATTAACACCAATCAGGGAAAGGACACTGAAGCTTTCTTT
NA	TRBV6-1	NA	TRBJ2-2	CASRHDRHGTGELFF	TGTGCCAGCAGGCACGACAGGCACGGCACCGGGGAGCTGTTTTTT
NA	TRBV19	NA	TRBJ2-4	CASSIRPSGAKNIQYF	TGTGCCAGTAGTATTCGGCCCTCCGGAGCCAAAAACATTCAGTACTTC
many	TRBV30	NA	TRBJ2-1	CAWSTRDLSYNEQFF	TGTGCCTGGAGTACCCGGGACTTATCCTACAATGAGCAGTTCTTC
many	TRBV12-3/TRBV12-4	NA	TRBJ1-1	CASSFVPNTEAFF	TGTGCCAGCAGTTTCGTTCCGAACACTGAAGCTTTCTTT
few	TRBV19	TRBD2	TRBJ2-3	CASSTPSGLAASTDTQYF	TGTGCCAGTAGTACCCCGAGCGGACTAGCGGCTAGCACAGATACGCAGTATTTT
NA	TRBV29-1	TRBD1	TRBJ1-5	CSVATGSSNQPQHF	TGCAGCGTCGCGACAGGGTCTAGCAATCAGCCCCAGCATTTT
NA	TRBV18	TRBD1	TRBJ1-6	CASSRQGKSSYNSPLHF	TGTGCCAGCTCCCGACAGGGCAAGAGCTCCTATAATTCACCCCTCCACTTT
many	TRBV20-1	TRBD1	TRBJ1-1	CSARTPDRGSTEAFF	TGCAGTGCCCGCACTCCGGACAGGGGGAGCACTGAAGCTTTCTTT
many	TRBV7-9	TRBD2	TRBJ2-3	CASSSLAGGITDTQYF	TGTGCCAGCAGTTCTCTAGCGGGAGGGATCACAGATACGCAGTATTTT
many	TRBV5-1	TRBD1	TRBJ2-7	CASSRLGGQGVHEQYF	TGCGCCAGCAGCCGCCTCGGAGGACAGGGCGTACACGAGCAGTACTTC
NA	TRBV20-1	NA	TRBJ1-1	CSANRQANTEAFF	TGCAGTGCTAATCGACAGGCGAACACTGAAGCTTTCTTT
many	TRBV11-3	TRBD2	TRBJ2-7	CASSPGGASGETYEQYF	TGTGCCAGCAGCCCAGGAGGGGCTAGCGGGGAGACCTACGAGCAGTACTTC
NA	TRBV20-1	TRBD2	TRBJ2-2	CSAPNPGLAGGTGELFF	TGCAGTGCCCCTAACCCGGGACTAGCGGGAGGGACCGGGGAGCTGTTTTTT
few	TRBV7-9	TRBD2	TRBJ2-1	CASSPLATGTSGYNEQFF	TGTGCCAGCAGCCCACTTGCCACCGGGACTAGCGGATACAATGAGCAGTTCTTC
few	TRBV10-3	TRBD1	TRBJ1-1	CAISDLTGYTEAFF	TGTGCCATCAGTGACCTGACAGGGTACACTGAAGCTTTCTTT
few	TRBV28	NA	TRBJ1-6	CASSFAGLINSPLHF	TGTGCCAGCAGTTTCGCGGGACTTATTAATTCACCCCTCCACTTT
few	TRBV10-3	NA	TRBJ1-6	CAITPLHF	TGTGCCATCACCCCCCTCCACTTT
many	TRBV6-2/TRBV6-3	NA	TRBJ2-3	CASKLDISTDTQYF	TGTGCCAGCAAACTCGATATCAGCACAGATACGCAGTATTTT
many	TRBV20-1	TRBD1	TRBJ2-1	CSARNGQAEQFF	TGCAGTGCTAGGAACGGACAGGCGGAGCAGTTCTTC
NA	TRBV29-1	TRBD1	TRBJ2-5	CSVETGAETQYF	TGCAGCGTTGAGACAGGGGCAGAGACCCAGTACTTC
NA	TRBV6-1	TRBD2	TRBJ2-5	CASSRLGLAGTLGAQYF	TGTGCCAGCAGTCGGCTGGGACTAGCGGGAACCCTGGGGGCCCAGTACTTC
few	TRBV12-3/TRBV12-4	NA	TRBJ1-4	CASSLRGAPNEKLFF	TGTGCCAGCAGTTTACGTGGGGCTCCAAATGAAAAACTGTTTTTT
NA	TRBV9	TRBD2	TRBJ2-1	CASSVGVGRGYNEQFF	TGTGCCAGCAGCGTAGGGGTCGGGAGGGGATACAATGAGCAGTTCTTC
NA	TRBV7-2	NA	TRBJ2-4	CASSLAGNKNIQYF	TGTGCCAGCAGCTTAGCAGGAAACAAAAACATTCAGTACTTC
many	TRBV2	NA	TRBJ2-7	CASSERRGPYEQYF	TGTGCCAGCAGTGAGAGGCGGGGCCCCTACGAGCAGTACTTC
few	TRBV28	NA	TRBJ1-6	CASSLLGGMENSPLHF	TGTGCCAGCAGTTTGTTAGGGGGAATGGAGAATTCACCCCTCCACTTT
many	TRBV12-3/TRBV12-4	TRBD1	TRBJ2-4	CASSFDRVKNIQYF	TGTGCCAGCAGTTTCGACAGGGTTAAAAACATTCAGTACTTC
many	TRBV9	TRBD2	TRBJ2-7	CASSAGGDVTYEQYF	TGTGCCAGCAGCGCCGGGGGGGACGTAACCTACGAGCAGTACTTC
many	TRBV29-1	NA	TRBJ2-3	CSVGAQETDTQYF	TGCAGCGTTGGGGCCCAGGAGACAGATACGCAGTATTTT
many	TRBV6-1	NA	TRBJ1-2	CASSLLTGGYYGYTF	TGTGCCAGCAGTTTATTGACCGGCGGTTACTATGGCTACACCTTC
many	TRBV28	NA	TRBJ2-5	CASSLSRQETQYF	TGTGCCAGCAGTTTATCAAGGCAAGAGACCCAGTACTTC
many	TRBV28	NA	TRBJ1-1	CASSLNQGVNTEAFF	TGTGCCAGCAGTTTGAACCAGGGCGTGAACACTGAAGCTTTCTTT
many	TRBV7-2	NA	TRBJ1-2	CASSSGGGLGGYTF	TGTGCCAGCAGCTCCGGTGGGGGGTTGGGTGGCTACACCTTC
few	TRBV5-1	NA	TRBJ2-7	CASSLEPNGAYEQYF	TGCGCCAGCAGCTTGGAACCCAATGGGGCCTACGAGCAGTACTTC
many	TRBV27	TRBD1	TRBJ2-7	CASTGTGAYEQYF	TGTGCCAGCACCGGGACAGGGGCCTACGAGCAGTACTTC
many	TRBV7-2	TRBD1	TRBJ2-7	CASSLTGGHHYEQYF	TGTGCCAGCAGCTTAACAGGGGGACACCACTACGAGCAGTACTTC
NA	TRBV24-1	NA	TRBJ1-2	CATSPGSGYTF	TGTGCCACCTCTCCAGGGAGTGGCTACACCTTC
many	TRBV6-1	NA	TRBJ2-7	CASSQPPGITTEQYF	TGTGCCAGCAGCCAACCCCCAGGTATTACCACCGAGCAGTACTTC